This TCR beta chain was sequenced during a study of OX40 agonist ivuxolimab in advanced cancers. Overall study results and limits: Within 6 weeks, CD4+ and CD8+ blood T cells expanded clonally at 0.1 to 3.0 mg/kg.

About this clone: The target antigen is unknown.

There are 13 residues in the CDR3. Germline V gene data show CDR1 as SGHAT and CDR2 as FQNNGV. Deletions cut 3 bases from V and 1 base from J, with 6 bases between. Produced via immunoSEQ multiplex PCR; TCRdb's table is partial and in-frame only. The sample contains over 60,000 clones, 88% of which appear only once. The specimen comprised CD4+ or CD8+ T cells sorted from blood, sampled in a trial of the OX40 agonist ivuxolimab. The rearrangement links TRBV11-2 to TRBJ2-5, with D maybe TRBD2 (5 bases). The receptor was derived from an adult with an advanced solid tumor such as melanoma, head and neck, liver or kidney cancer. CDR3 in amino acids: CASSFGIQETQYF. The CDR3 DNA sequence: TGTGCCAGCAGCTTCGGGATCCAAGAGACCCAGTACTTC.